The 32 T cell receptor beta chains below were found in one sample sequenced in a study of blood T cell repertoires in COVID-19. TCRdb keeps only in-frame clones here, not all; method: immunoSEQ multiplex PCR. The sample has about 90,000 clones, roughly 80% seen once. The sequenced material came from peripheral blood. Receptors originate from an elderly man with active or convalescent COVID-19.

The gene calls are TRBV5-1 and TRBJ2-1; 9 positions match TRBD1. J gave up 6 bases and V 4 bases, and 8 bases lay outside the gene matches. CDR1 and CDR2 (germline): SGHRS, YFSETQ. This CDR3 contains 15 residues. The chain's CDR3 is CASSQGQGTFNEQFF. The CDR3 DNA follows: TGCGCCAGCAGCCAGGGACAGGGAACTTTCAATGAGCAGTTCTTC.

This clone was recorded once. The V and J genes are TRBV5-5 and TRBJ2-5; 11 nucleotides line up with TRBD2. This CDR3 is built from 15 residues. Germline CDR1 SGHKS, CDR2 YYEKEE (reference sequence). The J segment lost 5 bases and the V segment lost 0 bases, leaving 3 bases of the junction unmatched. The CDR3 sequence: CASSLAGTSGETQYF. CDR3 bases: TGTGCCAGCAGCTTGGCCGGGACTAGCGGTGAGACCCAGTACTTC.

The chain combines TRBV16 with TRBJ2-2, with no clear D. Germline-derived CDR1 and CDR2 are KGHSY and FQNENV. This CDR3 has 14 amino acids. The germline V and J ends were trimmed by 4 bases and 1 base, with 7 bases remaining between them. CDR3 sequence (DNA): TGTGCCAGCAGCCGTGGCGGGAACACCGGGGAGCTGTTTTTT. Amino acid sequence: CASSRGGNTGELFF. The full variable domain, in which reference TRBV16 and TRBJ2-2 provide the parts outside the CDR3, is GEEVAQTPKHLVRGEGQKAKLYCAPIKGHSYVFWYQQVLKNEFKFLISFQNENVFDETGMPKERFSAKCLPNSPCSLEIQATKLEDSAVYFCASSRGGNTGELFFGEGSRLTVL.

The CDR3 sequence: CASSLISGGGTDTQYF. In DNA form, the CDR3 reads TGTGCCAGCAGCTTAATCAGCGGGGGGGGCACAGATACGCAGTATTTT. The rearrangement links TRBV7-2 to TRBJ2-3, with 10 bases identical to TRBD2. The CDR3 has 16 residues. Germline values: CDR1 SGHTA, CDR2 FQGNSA. Losses at the gene ends were 2 bases for V and 1 base for J; bases not matched to a gene: 3.

V and J are TRBV19 and TRBJ1-5; TRBD1 matches 7 bases. V lost 8 bases and J lost 4; bases outside the gene matches: 14. The CDR3 is 16 residues long. The germline gives CDR1 LNHDA, CDR2 SQIVND (reference sequence). CDR3 region: CASSLGTATFNQPQHF. CDR3 DNA: TGTGCCAGTTCCTTAGGGACAGCGACTTTTAATCAGCCCCAGCATTTT. The whole variable domain, filled in from reference TRBV19 and TRBJ1-5, reads DGGITQSPKYLFRKEGQNVTLSCEQNLNHDAMYWYRQDPGQGLRLIYYSQIVNDFQKGDIAEGYSVSREKKESFPLTVTSAQKNPTAFYLCASSLGTATFNQPQHFGDGTRLSIL.

The V call is TRBV11-3, the J call TRBJ1-1; the D gene is possibly TRBD1 (5 bases). The V and J ends lost 2 bases and 2 bases respectively, with 6 bases between them. Per the germline V gene, CDR1 is SGHNT and CDR2 is YENEEA. This CDR3 contains 13 residues. The CDR3: CASSLQGNTEAFF. CDR3 bases: TGTGCCAGCAGCTTACAGGGAAACACTGAAGCTTTCTTT.

CDR3 protein: CASSRLTGGADTQYF. The DNA for the CDR3 is TGTGCCAGCAGTCGACTAACCGGGGGGGCAGATACGCAGTATTTT. The chain has TRBV6-5 and TRBJ2-3, with 8 bases matching TRBD2. Germline-derived CDR1 and CDR2 are MNHEY and SVGAGI. The CDR3 sequence is 15 residues long. Trimming cost V 5 bases and J 4 bases; bases outside gene matches: 8.

V usage is TRBV18 and J usage is TRBJ1-1; no clear D. Germline CDR1 is KGHSH and CDR2 is LQKENI. The V end lost 4 bases, the J end lost 2 bases, and 14 bases lay between the germline ends. The CDR3 is made up of 15 amino acids. The CDR3 region is CASSQLLQYNTEAFF. As DNA, the CDR3 is TGTGCCAGCTCACAACTACTGCAGTACAACACTGAAGCTTTCTTT.

The V and J genes are TRBV6-6 and TRBJ1-5, with TRBD1 identical over 10 bases. Germline CDR1 and CDR2: MNHNY and SVGAGI (reference sequence). There are 17 residues in the CDR3. J lost 3 bases, V lost 5 bases, and 10 bases had no gene match. The DNA for the CDR3 is TGTGCCAGCAGTCGCATTCGGACAGGGGGAAACAATCAGCCCCAGCATTTT. Encoded protein: CASSRIRTGGNNQPQHF.

The chain links TRBV7-9 to TRBJ2-7; maybe TRBD2 (7 bases). The CDR3 extends over 14 amino acids. V dropped 7 bases and J dropped 2 bases, with 15 bases sitting between them. Germline assignment: CDR1 SEHNR and CDR2 FQNEAQ (reference sequence). CDR3 DNA sequence: TGTGCCAGCAACCCCCTGGGGGGGCCCTACGAGCAGTACTTC. As protein: CASNPLGGPYEQYF. Supplemented by reference TRBV7-9 and TRBJ2-7, the full variable domain reads DTGVSQNPRHKITKRGQNVTFRCDPISEHNRLYWYRQTLGQGPEFLTYFQNEAQLEKSRLLSDRFSAERPKGSFSTLEIQRTEQGDSAMYLCASNPLGGPYEQYFGPGTRLTVT.

The rearrangement uses TRBV4-2 and TRBJ2-7; TRBD2 might be the D (5 bases). The CDR3 sequence is 18 residues long. Germline V gene lookup returns CDR1 LGHNA and CDR2 YNFKEQ. V dropped 5 bases and J dropped 3 bases, with 26 bases sitting between them. CDR3 nucleotide sequence: TGTGCCAGCAGCTTGATAGCCGGGTGGGGTGACGAGGGCTACGAGCAGTACTTC. This encodes CASSLIAGWGDEGYEQYF.

J is TRBJ2-7 and V is TRBV3-1 (or the pseudogene TRBV3-2); the D is unclear. Trimming took off 1 base at V and 1 base at J, with 11 bases between the two ends. CDR3 length: 15 amino acids. The germline V gene has CDR1 LGHDT and CDR2 YNNKEL (reference sequence). CDR3 coding DNA: TGTGCCAGCAGCCAAGGAGCGTGGTCGTCCTACGAGCAGTACTTC. Protein: CASSQGAWSSYEQYF.

The chain links TRBV18 to TRBJ1-1, with D uncertain. The germline CDR1 and CDR2 sequences are KGHSH and LQKENI. V lost 5 bases and J 4 bases, leaving 14 bases between the germline ends. The CDR3 has 14 amino acids. The CDR3 DNA follows: TGTGCCAGCTCATCATCCGGGGTGGGCACTGAAGCTTTCTTT. The encoded protein is CASSSSGVGTEAFF.

The rearrangement uses TRBV5-4 and TRBJ2-5; the match to TRBD2 covers 8 bases. CDR1 and CDR2 from the germline V gene are SGHNT and YYREEE (reference sequence). V lost 4 bases to trimming and J lost 6 bases; unmatched junction nucleotides: 14. The CDR3 totals 16 residues. CDR3 in amino acids: CASSPTRGGPLKTQYF. CDR3 bases: TGTGCCAGCAGCCCAACCCGGGGGGGTCCACTTAAGACCCAGTACTTC.

The chain is built from TRBV5-1 and TRBJ2-7; 9 bases map to TRBD1. J gave up 0 bases and V 4 bases, and 5 bases lay outside the gene matches. There are 15 residues in the CDR3. Germline CDR1 is SGHRS and CDR2 is YFSETQ. As DNA, the CDR3 is TGCGCCAGCAGCCAGACAGGGGGAGGCTCCTACGAGCAGTACTTC. Residues: CASSQTGGGSYEQYF. Using reference TRBV5-1 and TRBJ2-7 for the parts outside the CDR3, the full variable domain is KAGVTQTPRYLIKTRGQQVTLSCSPISGHRSVSWYQQTPGQGLQFLFEYFSETQRNKGNFPGRFSGRQFSNSRSEMNVSTLELGDSALYLCASSQTGGGSYEQYFGPGTRLTVT.

In this sample, this clone turned up once. This chain links TRBV14 with TRBJ2-2; TRBD1 might be the D (5 bases). The CDR3 is 17 residues long. Germline assignment: CDR1 SGHDN and CDR2 FVKESK. The V end was cut by 1 base, the J end by 1 base, with 13 bases between. The CDR3 DNA is TGTGCCAGCAGCCAAGTCAAGGGGCCGGGGAACACCGGGGAGCTGTTTTTT. It specifies CASSQVKGPGNTGELFF.

This chain joins TRBV7-3 and TRBJ1-2; a weak D match, TRBD1 (5 bases). Germline CDR1 reads SGHTA; CDR2 reads FQGTGA. The CDR3 length is 15 residues. Trimming took off 2 bases at V and 0 bases at J, with 10 bases between the two ends. The CDR3 bases are TGTGCCAGCAGCTTATCACGGACACCTAACTATGGCTACACCTTC. Encoded protein: CASSLSRTPNYGYTF. The variable domain in full, completed from reference TRBV7-3 and TRBJ1-2, reads GAGVSQTPSNKVTEKGKYVELRCDPISGHTALYWYRQSLGQGPEFLIYFQGTGAADDSGLPNDRFFAVRPEGSVSTLKIQRTERGDSAVYLCASSLSRTPNYGYTFGSGTRLTVV.

V usage is TRBV5-1 and J usage is TRBJ1-6; 7 bases agree with TRBD1. There are 15 residues in the CDR3. Trimming removed 2 bases from V and 10 bases from J; junction bases left unmatched: 9. From germline, CDR1 is SGHRS and CDR2 YFSETQ. The CDR3 nucleotides are TGCGCCAGCAGCTTAGGGGACAGTTCCGTGTCACCCCTCCACTTT. Protein: CASSLGDSSVSPLHF.

This chain joins TRBV24-1 and TRBJ1-1; unclear D gene. Germline V gene data show CDR1 as KGHDR and CDR2 as SFDVKD. The CDR3 is made up of 15 amino acids. The V and J ends lost 3 bases and 5 bases respectively, with 15 bases between them. The CDR3, as DNA: TGTGCCACCAGTGATGTTCTCGGGAGGAGGACTGAAGCTTTCTTT. Its protein is CATSDVLGRRTEAFF.

The chain uses TRBV9 and TRBJ2-7; D might be TRBD2 (6 bases). CDR3 size: 13 residues. Trimming took 4 bases from V and 7 from J, leaving 15 bases between them. The V gene's germline CDR1 is SGDLS and CDR2 YYNGEE. CDR3 sequence (DNA): TGTGCCAGCAGCTTCACGGGGAGGTGGGAGCAGTACTTC. It translates to CASSFTGRWEQYF.

This chain uses TRBV9 with TRBJ2-3; 10 nucleotides agree with TRBD1. This CDR3 contains 15 residues. Germline V gene lookup returns CDR1 SGDLS and CDR2 YYNGEE. Germline trimming cut 0 bases from V and 4 bases from J; bases unmatched to any gene: 2. CDR3 amino acids: CASSVEGTGADTQYF. In nucleotides, the CDR3 is TGTGCCAGCAGCGTAGAGGGGACAGGGGCAGATACGCAGTATTTT.

This clone was seen more than once but under ten times. The chain employs TRBV5-4 and TRBJ1-5; D remains ambiguous. This CDR3 is built from 14 residues. CDR1 and CDR2 from the germline V gene are SGHNT and YYREEE (reference sequence). Trimming took off 2 bases at V and 5 bases at J, with 11 bases between the two ends. The CDR3 bases are TGTGCCAGCAGCTTAGACCCGCAGGATCAGCCCCAGCATTTT. It specifies CASSLDPQDQPQHF. Based on the CDR3 plus reference TRBV5-4 and TRBJ1-5, the full variable domain is ETGVTQSPTHLIKTRGQQVTLRCSSQSGHNTVSWYQQALGQGPQFIFQYYREEENGRGNFPPRFSGLQFPNYSSELNVNALELDDSALYLCASSLDPQDQPQHFGDGTRLSIL.

This clone was recorded a few times. The chain uses TRBV28 and TRBJ1-6; D is ambiguous. The CDR3 loop spans 18 amino acids. The V gene lost 3 bases and the J gene lost 0 bases, with 15 bases spanning the gap. Germline V lookup: CDR1 MDHEN, CDR2 SYDVKM. The CDR3 reads CASSFGMERSSYNSPLHF. CDR3 sequence (DNA): TGTGCCAGCAGTTTTGGTATGGAGCGGAGCTCCTATAATTCACCCCTCCACTTT.

The genes are TRBV9 and TRBJ2-4; 14 positions match TRBD2. V lost 3 bases, J lost 6 bases, and 5 bases stayed unmatched. Germline CDR1 is SGDLS and CDR2 is YYNGEE. This CDR3 region has 16 residues. In DNA form, the CDR3 reads TGTGCCAGCAGCGAGACTAGCGGGGGGGCCGCAAACATTCAGTACTTC. This sequence encodes CASSETSGGAANIQYF.

This clone was found once. The chain carries TRBV5-4 and TRBJ2-5; possibly TRBD1 for D (5 bases). The germline V gene has CDR1 SGHNT and CDR2 YYREEE (reference sequence). V was clipped by 4 bases and J by 2 bases, with 9 bases between them. The CDR3 has 13 residues. The CDR3 protein is CASSRRTQETQYF. Here the CDR3 DNA reads TGTGCCAGCAGCCGCAGGACACAAGAGACCCAGTACTTC.

The CDR3: CASSFGQSTDTQYF. In DNA form, the CDR3 reads TGCGCCAGCAGCTTTGGACAGAGCACAGATACGCAGTATTTT. The chain recombines TRBV5-1 with TRBJ2-3, with D maybe TRBD1 (6 bases). The CDR3 sequence is 14 residues long. The V gene lost 2 bases and the J gene lost 0 bases, with 7 bases spanning the gap. The V gene's germline CDR1 is SGHRS and CDR2 YFSETQ.

This clone has a handful of counts. The rearrangement joins TRBV2 to TRBJ2-3; D not resolved. Germline V CDR1 and CDR2: SNHLY, FYNNEI. V gave up 5 bases and J gave up 3 bases, with 6 bases separating them. The CDR3 is 12 amino acids. The CDR3 spells CASSIETDTQYF. Here the CDR3 DNA reads TGTGCCAGCAGTATTGAGACAGATACGCAGTATTTT.

The chain recombines TRBV19 with TRBJ1-2; 10 nucleotides align to TRBD1. The ends lost 9 bases at V and 4 bases at J; junction bases unmatched: 11. The germline gives CDR1 LNHDA, CDR2 SQIVND (reference sequence). This CDR3 is built from 15 residues. The CDR3 here is CASTHRQGAGYGYTF. The CDR3 coding sequence is TGTGCCAGCACCCACCGACAGGGGGCTGGCTATGGCTACACCTTC.

V and J are TRBV27 and TRBJ2-2, with 11 bases identical to TRBD2. This CDR3 region has 15 residues. Trimming cost V 6 bases and J 0 bases; bases outside gene matches: 0. Germline-derived CDR1 and CDR2 are MNHEY and SMNVEV (reference sequence). The CDR3 DNA reads as TGTGCCAGCAGACTAGCGGGGGCGAACACCGGGGAGCTGTTTTTT. Translating gives CASRLAGANTGELFF.

The chain joins TRBV5-1 to TRBJ2-7; TRBD2 matches 8 bases. The CDR3 totals 13 residues. The germline gives CDR1 SGHRS, CDR2 YFSETQ. J lost 6 bases, V lost 5 bases, and 7 bases had no gene match. CDR3 DNA sequence: TGCGCCAGCAGTCCCGGGGGGGCCCTCGAGCAGTACTTC. Amino acids: CASSPGGALEQYF.

The V call is TRBV5-1, the J call TRBJ2-2; 9 bases map to TRBD1. CDR1 and CDR2 (germline): SGHRS, YFSETQ. The CDR3 runs to 16 residues. The V segment lost 4 bases and the J segment 5 bases; nucleotides outside the gene matches: 9. The CDR3 protein is CASSVTTGGMTGELFF. The DNA for the CDR3 is TGCGCCAGCAGCGTGACGACAGGGGGGATGACCGGGGAGCTGTTTTTT.

This clone was detected only a few times. The rearrangement uses TRBV11-1 and TRBJ2-5, with TRBD1 matching over 12 bases. V shed 4 bases, J shed 3 bases, and the junction held 6 bases outside the gene matches. Germline loops: CDR1 SGHAT, CDR2 FQDESV (reference sequence). The CDR3 consists of 16 residues. The CDR3 DNA is TGTGCCAGCAGCTCCCGGGACAGGGGGCGCGAAGAGACCCAGTACTTC. It translates to CASSSRDRGREETQYF.